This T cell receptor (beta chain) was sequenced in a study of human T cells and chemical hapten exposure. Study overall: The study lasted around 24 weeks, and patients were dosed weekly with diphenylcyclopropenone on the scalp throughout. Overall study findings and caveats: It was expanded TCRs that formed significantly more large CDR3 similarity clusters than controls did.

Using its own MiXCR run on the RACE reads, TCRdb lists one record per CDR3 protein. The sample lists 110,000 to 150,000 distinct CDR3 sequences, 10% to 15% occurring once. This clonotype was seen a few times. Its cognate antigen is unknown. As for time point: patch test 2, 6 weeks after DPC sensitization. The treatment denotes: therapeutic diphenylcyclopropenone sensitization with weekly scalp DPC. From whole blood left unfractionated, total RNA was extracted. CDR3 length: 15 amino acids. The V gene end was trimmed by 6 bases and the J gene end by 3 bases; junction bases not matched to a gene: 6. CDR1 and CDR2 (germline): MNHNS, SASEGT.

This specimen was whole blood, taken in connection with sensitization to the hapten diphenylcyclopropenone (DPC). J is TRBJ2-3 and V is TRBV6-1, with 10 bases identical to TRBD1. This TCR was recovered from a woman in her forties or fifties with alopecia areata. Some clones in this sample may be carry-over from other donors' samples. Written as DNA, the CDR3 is TGTGCCAGCAGCGGACAGGGGGGTACGACAGATACGCAGTATTTT. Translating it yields CASSGQGGTTDTQYF.